The clone carrying this T cell receptor (beta chain) has just a few counts. The antigen is undetermined. TCRdb re-analysed the RT-PCR reads in MiXCR, keeping a single row per CDR3 protein. The sample contains 860,000 or so distinct CDR3 sequences, around 20% of which appear only once. This entry is derived from a study of response to subunit inactivated influenza vaccine. Study observations and caveats: The study's authors posited that every seasonal influenza vaccination enlists few new T cells.

The receptor was derived from a man aged 50-60 years who received an inactivated influenza vaccine. Source: PBMCs from blood, taken 4 to 6 days after vaccination.

CDR3 in DNA: TGTGCCAGCAGGTCTAGCGGGAGTCCAGATACGCAGTATTTT. Translating it yields CASRSSGSPDTQYF. V usage is TRBV12-3 or TRBV12-4 and J usage is TRBJ2-3; 10 bases are a match to TRBD2. This CDR3 spans 14 amino acids. V was pared by 6 bases and J by 4 bases, with 4 bases of the junction left unmatched.